This record covers a single T cell receptor beta chain. Its antigen remains unknown. CDR1 and CDR2 (germline): SNHLY, FYNNEI. There are 13 residues in the CDR3. The germline V and J ends were trimmed by 6 bases and 3 bases, with 12 bases remaining between them. Vbeta (60) and Jbeta (13) primers were used in the PCR. Authors' data handling: In a later analysis, the count reached about 80 million unique TCR beta chains, with about 11 million shared. Assay used: immunoSEQ multiplex PCR; TCRdb lists only in-frame clones, some missing. That table gives V, J and clone size, and the DNA gave D and trimming. In the table there are fewer than 130,000 clones, about 70% of which are singletons. This sample stems from a study of cytomegalovirus exposure and HLA in healthy donors. The study, taken as a whole, reports: A few chains linked to CMV were shown in vitro to be specific for CMV antigens. The productive fraction for most TCR beta V segments was about 90% or about 30% in an earlier analysis. Roughly even sequencing depth across donors was the assumption behind the presence/absence analyses.

Sequenced sample: PBMCs. The gene calls are TRBV2 and TRBJ2-7; D possibly corresponds to TRBD1 (5 bases). The origin of this receptor is a man aged 50 or older in good health and CMV-seropositive. Here the CDR3 DNA reads TGTGCCAGCAGGTTGACAGACCGCTACGAGCAGTACTTC. This codes for CASRLTDRYEQYF.